These 9 T cell receptor beta chains were sequenced from one sample in a study of tumor-infiltrating lymphocytes in oesophageal squamous cell carcinoma. Via MiXCR, TCRdb re-called the PCR reads, giving one row per CDR3 protein. The sample includes 13,000 to 15,000 distinct CDR3 sequences, 46% of them seen just once. The source material was blood. The source is a male donor with esophageal squamous cell carcinoma.

This clonotype has just one count. This chain uses TRBV28 with TRBJ2-3; 9 nucleotides align to TRBD2. The assigned J gene may be wrong: the sequence end matches TRBJ2-1 better. The CDR3 covers 14 residues. Germline lookup yields CDR1 MDHEN and CDR2 SYDVKM. CDR3 nucleotides: TGTGCCAGCAGTTCTCTAGCGGGAAGCAATGAGCAGTTCTTC. It yields the protein CASSSLAGSNEQFF.

A note on this clonotype: One end of the junction varies from germline; a read error may be responsible. The gene calls are TRBV5-3 and TRBJ2-4, with unresolved D. The DNA matches TRBJ2-7 better at its end, which makes the J call doubtful. TRBV5-3 is an ORF, and what it does is uncertain. The CDR3 totals 14 residues. The CDR3 loop is CASSLVLGDYEQYF. The CDR3, as DNA: TGTGCCAGCAGCTTGGTATTGGGTGACTACGAGCAGTACTTC.

J is TRBJ2-4 and V is TRBV12-3 or TRBV12-4, with D possibly called TRBD1 or TRBD2 (6 bases each). Trimming cost V 1 base and J 13 bases, with 20 bases left between them. This CDR3 has 15 amino acids. The CDR3 here is CASSLVRTAPGAQYF. The CDR3, as DNA: TGTGCCAGCAGTTTAGTTAGGACTGCGCCGGGGGCCCAGTACTTC.

The genes are TRBV5-1 and TRBJ2-3; possible D gene TRBD2, 7 bases. The length of the CDR3 is 17 residues. The ends were cut back, 4 bases at V and 6 bases at J, with 24 bases in the middle. Per germline, CDR1 SGHRS and CDR2 YFSETQ. The CDR3 nucleotides are TGCGCCAGCAGCGCCCCGGGGGGCCTGGGGGCGTCGGATACGCAGTATTTT. This codes for CASSAPGGLGASDTQYF.

This clonotype appeared many times. V usage is TRBV12-3 or TRBV12-4 and J usage is TRBJ2-4; no reliable D call. V was cut by 3 bases and J by 0 bases, with 6 bases left in between. The CDR3 totals 14 residues. DNA for the CDR3: TGTGCCAGCAGTTTGAGTGGAGCCAAAAACATTCAGTACTTC. The encoded protein is CASSLSGAKNIQYF.

This clonotype ranks as large. The chain carries TRBV7-2 and TRBJ2-3; no firm D call. Trimming took off 1 base at V and 3 bases at J, with 8 bases between the two ends. CDR3 length equals 14 residues. CDR1 and CDR2 from the germline V gene are SGHTA and FQGNSA. CDR3 protein: CASSLEAVTDTQYF. CDR3 nucleotide sequence: TGTGCCAGCAGCTTAGAGGCTGTGACAGATACGCAGTATTTT.

The chain employs TRBV11-2 and TRBJ2-2, with 8 bases aligning to TRBD2. The V gene end was trimmed by 1 base and the J gene end by 3 bases; junction bases not matched to a gene: 4. In germline, CDR1 is SGHAT, CDR2 FQNNGV. This CDR3 spans 16 amino acids. CDR3 amino acids: CASSLVPAGDTGELFF. CDR3 bases: TGTGCCAGCAGCTTAGTTCCAGCGGGGGACACCGGGGAGCTGTTTTTT.

With respect to this clonotype: An end of the junction differs from the germline gene, which may be a read error. V and J are TRBV7-6 and TRBJ1-3, with D tentatively TRBD1 (5 bases). CDR1 and CDR2 (germline): SGHVS, FNYEAQ. There are 13 residues in the CDR3. The CDR3 loop reads CASSPGFGNNIYF. The CDR3 DNA sequence: TGTGCCAGCAGCCCAGGGTTTGGAAACAACATATATTTT.

In its sample, this clonotype was seen a few times. The chain couples TRBV7-6 to TRBJ2-7, with 7 nucleotides matching TRBD1. The J call may be incorrect, as the DNA end agrees better with TRBJ2-1. CDR1 is SGHVS, CDR2 FNYEAQ, per germline. The CDR3 totals 14 residues. CDR3 sequence reads: CASSFGTARREQFF. CDR3 in DNA: TGTGCCAGCAGCTTTGGGACAGCCCGCCGGGAGCAGTTCTTC.